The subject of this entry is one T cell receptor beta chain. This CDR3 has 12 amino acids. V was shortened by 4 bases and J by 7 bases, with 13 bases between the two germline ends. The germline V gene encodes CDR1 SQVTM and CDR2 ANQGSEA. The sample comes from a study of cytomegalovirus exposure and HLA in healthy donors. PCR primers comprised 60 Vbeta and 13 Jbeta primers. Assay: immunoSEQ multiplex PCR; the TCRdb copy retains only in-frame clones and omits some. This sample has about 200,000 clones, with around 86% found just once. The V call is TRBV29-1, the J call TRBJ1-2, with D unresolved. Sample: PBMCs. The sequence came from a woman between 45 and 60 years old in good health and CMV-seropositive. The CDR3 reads CSVVLDSGGYTF. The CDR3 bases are TGCAGCGTTGTCCTAGATTCGGGTGGCTACACCTTC.